The sequence of this TCR beta chain was determined in a study of control samples from healthy donors and cancer patients. Using immunoSEQ multiplex PCR, the repertoire was profiled, and TCRdb retains in-frame clones only, with some absent. The table has approximately 90,000 clones, about four fifths seen once. This sequence was found in a man aged 65 to 85 with lung cancer. Sequenced: PBMCs.

The CDR3, as DNA: TGCGCCAGCAGCACGTACGACAGCCTTAATTCACCCCTCCACTTT. Protein product: CASSTYDSLNSPLHF. The V and J genes are TRBV5-1 and TRBJ1-6; possibly TRBD1 for D (5 bases). Germline CDR1 reads SGHRS; CDR2 reads YFSETQ. V gave up 4 bases and J gave up 6 bases, with 14 bases separating them. CDR3 size: 15 residues. Combining the CDR3 with reference TRBV5-1 and TRBJ1-6 gives the whole variable domain KAGVTQTPRYLIKTRGQQVTLSCSPISGHRSVSWYQQTPGQGLQFLFEYFSETQRNKGNFPGRFSGRQFSNSRSEMNVSTLELGDSALYLCASSTYDSLNSPLHFGNGTRLTVT.